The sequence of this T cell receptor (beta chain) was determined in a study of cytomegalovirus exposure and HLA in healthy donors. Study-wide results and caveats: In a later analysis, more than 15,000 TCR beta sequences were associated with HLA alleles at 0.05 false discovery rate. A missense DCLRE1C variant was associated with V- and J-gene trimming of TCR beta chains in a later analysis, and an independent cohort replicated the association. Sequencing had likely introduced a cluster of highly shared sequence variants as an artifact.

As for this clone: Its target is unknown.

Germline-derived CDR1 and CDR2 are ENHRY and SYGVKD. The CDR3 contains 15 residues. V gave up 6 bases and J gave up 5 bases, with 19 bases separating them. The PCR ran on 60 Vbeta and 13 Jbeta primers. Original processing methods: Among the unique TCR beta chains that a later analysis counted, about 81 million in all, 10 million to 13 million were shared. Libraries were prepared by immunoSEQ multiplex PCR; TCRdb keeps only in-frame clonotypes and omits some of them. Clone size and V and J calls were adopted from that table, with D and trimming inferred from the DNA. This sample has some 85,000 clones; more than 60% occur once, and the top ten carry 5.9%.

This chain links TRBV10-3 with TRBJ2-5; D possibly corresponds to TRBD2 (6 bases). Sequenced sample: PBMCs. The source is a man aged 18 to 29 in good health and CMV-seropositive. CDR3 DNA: TGTGCCATCAGCGGGGGTGGGGGAGAAGGGGAGACCCAGTACTTC. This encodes CAISGGGGEGETQYF.